One sample yielded the 8 T cell receptor beta chains listed below, sequenced in a study of cytotoxic CD8 clonotypes in ibrutinib-treated CLL. The protocol was immunoSEQ multiplex PCR, while the TCRdb copy is restricted to in-frame clones and leaves out a portion. The sample includes roughly 180,000 clones, 84% seen only once; the top ten take about 4.9%. The input for sequencing was PBMCs, taken after 24 months of ibrutinib treatment. The receptor source for this set is a human donor with chronic lymphocytic leukemia.

This chain links TRBV29-1 with TRBJ1-4; weak D call: TRBD1 (6 bases). Trimming took 4 bases from V and 4 from J, leaving 13 bases between them. CDR3 size: 14 residues. Germline lookup yields CDR1 SQVTM and CDR2 ANQGSEA. Here the CDR3 DNA reads TGCAGCGTTGGAACAGGGAGATATAATGAAAAACTGTTTTTT. It is translated as CSVGTGRYNEKLFF. Full variable domain (outside the CDR3, taken from reference TRBV29-1 and TRBJ1-4): SAVISQKPSRDICQRGTSLTIQCQVDSQVTMMFWYRQQPGQSLTLIATANQGSEATYESGFVIDKFPISRPNLTFSTLTVSNMSPEDSSIYLCSVGTGRYNEKLFFGSGTQLSVL.

J is TRBJ2-2 and V is TRBV5-6; 8 bases line up with TRBD2. V was clipped by 7 bases and J by 5 bases; unmatched bases: 19. This CDR3 is built from 18 residues. The germline V gene encodes CDR1 SGHDT and CDR2 YYEEEE. As DNA, the CDR3 is TGTGCCAGCTCTAGCGGGTCCTACGGACAGCTCGAGACCGGGGAGCTGTTTTTT. Protein product: CASSSGSYGQLETGELFF.

This rearrangement joins TRBV7-2 to TRBJ2-5; D may be TRBD2 (6 bases). Germline V gives CDR1 SGHTA, CDR2 FQGNSA. The CDR3 totals 14 residues. The V end was cut by 4 bases, the J end by 0 bases, with 9 bases between. CDR3 DNA sequence: TGTGCCAGCAGCTACGGGACTTACCAAGAGACCCAGTACTTC. Translated: CASSYGTYQETQYF.

This chain links TRBV6-5 with TRBJ2-7, with D unclear. With 0 bases removed from V and 2 bases from J, the gap between germline ends came to 5 bases. Germline V CDR1 and CDR2: MNHEY, SVGAGI. CDR3 size: 13 residues. The CDR3 loop is CASSYSLPYEQYF. CDR3 sequence (DNA): TGTGCCAGCAGTTACTCCCTACCCTACGAGCAGTACTTC.

This chain links TRBV5-1 with TRBJ1-5, with a possible D match to TRBD1 (5 bases). In germline, CDR1 is SGHRS, CDR2 YFSETQ. This CDR3 spans 13 amino acids. Trimming pared 4 bases from V and 5 bases from J, leaving 10 bases between. This CDR3 reads CASSRDGYQPQHF. In DNA, the CDR3 is TGCGCCAGCAGCCGGGACGGGTATCAGCCCCAGCATTTT.

The CDR3 here is CASSPPSANTEAFF. The CDR3 region has the DNA TGTGCCAGCTCACCACCGTCGGCTAACACTGAAGCTTTCTTT. V gene TRBV18 combines with J gene TRBJ1-1; D is uncertain. V was pared by 0 bases and J by 2 bases, with 7 bases between. The germline V gene has CDR1 KGHSH and CDR2 LQKENI. This CDR3 spans 14 amino acids.

The rearrangement uses TRBV6-4 and TRBJ2-5; 7 nucleotides line up with TRBD1. CDR3 length equals 14 residues. Trimming took 6 bases from V and 4 from J; bases not matched to a gene: 8. The germline V gene encodes CDR1 MRHNA and CDR2 SNTAGT. In nucleotides, the CDR3 is TGTGCCAGCAGCCGGGACAGTGGCGTAGAGACCCAGTACTTC. The encoded protein is CASSRDSGVETQYF.

This chain links TRBV14 with TRBJ2-7; 10 nucleotides agree with TRBD2. With 4 bases clipped from V and 3 bases from J, the junction kept 15 bases outside the gene matches. Looked up from germline, CDR1 is SGHDN and CDR2 is FVKESK. This CDR3 spans 18 amino acids. CDR3 coding DNA: TGTGCCAGCAGCCGGGGGAGGCATAGCGGGGGGCCCTTCTACGAGCAGTACTTC. Its protein product is CASSRGRHSGGPFYEQYF.